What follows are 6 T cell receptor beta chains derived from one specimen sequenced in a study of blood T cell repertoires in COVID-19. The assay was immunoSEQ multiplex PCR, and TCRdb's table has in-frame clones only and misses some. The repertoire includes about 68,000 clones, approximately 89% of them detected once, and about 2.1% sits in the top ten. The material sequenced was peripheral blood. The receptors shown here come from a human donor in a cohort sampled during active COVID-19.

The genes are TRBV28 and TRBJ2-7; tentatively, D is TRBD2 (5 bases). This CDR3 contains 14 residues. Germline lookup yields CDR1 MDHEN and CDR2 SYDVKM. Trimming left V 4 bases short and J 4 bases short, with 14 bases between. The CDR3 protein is CASSSLAVFYEQYF. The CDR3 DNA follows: TGTGCCAGCAGTTCCCTAGCAGTCTTTTACGAGCAGTACTTC.

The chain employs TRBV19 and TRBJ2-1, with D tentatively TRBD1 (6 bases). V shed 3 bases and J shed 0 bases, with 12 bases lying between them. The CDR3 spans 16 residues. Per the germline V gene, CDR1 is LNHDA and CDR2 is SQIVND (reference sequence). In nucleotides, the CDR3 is TGTGCCAGTAGTATCTCGGGACAAAGCTCCTACAATGAGCAGTTCTTC. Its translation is CASSISGQSSYNEQFF.

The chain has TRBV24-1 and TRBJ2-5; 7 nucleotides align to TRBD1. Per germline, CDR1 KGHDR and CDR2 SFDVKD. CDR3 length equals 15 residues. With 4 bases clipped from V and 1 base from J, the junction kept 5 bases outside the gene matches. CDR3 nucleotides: TGTGCCACCAGTGACCATAGGGACAGCCAAGAGACCCAGTACTTC. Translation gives CATSDHRDSQETQYF.

The CDR3 bases are TGTGCCACCAGCAGAGATCACGGGGGAGGGCAAATCGACATTCAGTACTTC. Amino acid sequence: CATSRDHGGGQIDIQYF. The chain links TRBV15 to TRBJ2-4, with TRBD2 identical over 7 bases. V lost 0 bases and J lost 8; bases outside the gene matches: 13. The CDR3 totals 17 residues. Germline V gene lookup returns CDR1 LNHNV and CDR2 YYDKDF (reference sequence).

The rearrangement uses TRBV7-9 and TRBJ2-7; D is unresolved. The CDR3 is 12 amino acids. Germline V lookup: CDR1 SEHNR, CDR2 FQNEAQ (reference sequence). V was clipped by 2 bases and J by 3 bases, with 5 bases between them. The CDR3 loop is CASSLTNYEQYF. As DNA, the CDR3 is TGTGCCAGCAGCTTAACTAACTACGAGCAGTACTTC.

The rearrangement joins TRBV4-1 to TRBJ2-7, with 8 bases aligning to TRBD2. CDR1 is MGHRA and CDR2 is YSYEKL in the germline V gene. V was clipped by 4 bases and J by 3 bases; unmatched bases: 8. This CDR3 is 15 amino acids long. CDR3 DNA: TGCGCCAGCAGCCTGGCGGGGGGATCCGACTACGAGCAGTACTTC. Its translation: CASSLAGGSDYEQYF.